A selection of T cell receptor beta chains follows, all from one sample in a study of cytomegalovirus exposure and HLA in healthy donors. Generated by immunoSEQ multiplex PCR, the TCRdb table keeps only in-frame clones and is missing some. In the table there are approximately 140,000 clones, approximately 79% of which are singletons. The sequenced sample consisted of PBMCs. The receptors come from a man between 45 and 60 years old in good health and CMV-seropositive. Both conserved end residues are trimmed from each CDR3.

V	CDR3
TRBV19	ASSFGGNYGYT
TRBV15	ATRGNSYEQY
TRBV5-1	ASSLGTSGHTDTQY
TRBV6-4	ASSDGGSPRTSGRNTQY
TRBV10-1	ASSNRADTQY
TRBV10-1	ASSGTRAYEQY
TRBV9	ASSSPTIWGGTEAF
TRBV13	ASSSGLDSNQPQH
TRBV28	ASSLGQLTSNTEAF
TRBV27	ASSPLGGGSSYNEQF
TRBV5-1	ASSGDRGRNTIY
TRBV11-3	ASSSTPSGNTIY
TRBV18	ASSRGQGARNINNEQF
TRBV13	ASSIGRGSTDTQY
TRBV7-9	ASSAGLEGPDTQY
TRBV6-1	ASTRGQGQTDTQY
TRBV5-6	ASSLPGQGNYGYT
TRBV19	ASSGGTSGTPSTDTQY
TRBV6-1	ASTIGDSYEQY
TRBV30	AWTTGSDLQNTIY
TRBV6-1	ASSESGESEQY
TRBV2	ASSGTAYQETQY